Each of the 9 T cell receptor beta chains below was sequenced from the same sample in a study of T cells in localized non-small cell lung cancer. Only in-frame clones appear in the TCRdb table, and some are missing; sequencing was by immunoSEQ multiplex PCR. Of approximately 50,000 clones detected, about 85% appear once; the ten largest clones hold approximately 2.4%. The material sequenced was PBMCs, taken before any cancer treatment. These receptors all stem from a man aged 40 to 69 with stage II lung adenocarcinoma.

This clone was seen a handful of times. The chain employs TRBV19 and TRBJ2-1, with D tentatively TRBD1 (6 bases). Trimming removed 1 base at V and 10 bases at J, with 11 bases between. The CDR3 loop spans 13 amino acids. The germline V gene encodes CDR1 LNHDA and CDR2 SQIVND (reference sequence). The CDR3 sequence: CASSIGQTGEQFF. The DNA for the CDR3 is TGTGCCAGTAGTATAGGGCAAACAGGGGAGCAGTTCTTC.

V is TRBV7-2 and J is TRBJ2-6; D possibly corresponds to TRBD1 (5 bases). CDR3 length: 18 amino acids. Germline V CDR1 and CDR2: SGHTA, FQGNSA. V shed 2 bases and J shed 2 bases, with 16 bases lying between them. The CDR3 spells CASSLWGRRVAGANVLTF. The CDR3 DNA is TGTGCCAGCAGCTTATGGGGCAGGAGAGTAGCTGGGGCCAACGTCCTGACTTTC.

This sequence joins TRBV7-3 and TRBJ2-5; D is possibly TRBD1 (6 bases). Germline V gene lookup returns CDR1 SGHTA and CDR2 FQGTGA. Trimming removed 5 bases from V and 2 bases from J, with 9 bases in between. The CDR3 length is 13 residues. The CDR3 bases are TGTGCCAGCAGCATCGACAGGCAAGAGACCCAGTACTTC. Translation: CASSIDRQETQYF. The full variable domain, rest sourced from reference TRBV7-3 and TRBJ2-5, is GAGVSQTPSNKVTEKGKYVELRCDPISGHTALYWYRQSLGQGPEFLIYFQGTGAADDSGLPNDRFFAVRPEGSVSTLKIQRTERGDSAVYLCASSIDRQETQYFGPGTRLLVL.

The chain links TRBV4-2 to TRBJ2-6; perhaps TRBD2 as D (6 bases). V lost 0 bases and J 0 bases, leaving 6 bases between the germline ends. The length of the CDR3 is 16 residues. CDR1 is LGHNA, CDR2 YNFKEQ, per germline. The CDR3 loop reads CASSQEGGSGANVLTF. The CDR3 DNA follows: TGTGCCAGCAGCCAAGAGGGGGGCTCTGGGGCCAACGTCCTGACTTTC.

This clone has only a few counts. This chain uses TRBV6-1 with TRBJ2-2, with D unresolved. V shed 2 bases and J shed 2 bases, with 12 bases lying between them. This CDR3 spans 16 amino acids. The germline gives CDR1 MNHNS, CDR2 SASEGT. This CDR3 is CASSEFSHPNTGELFF. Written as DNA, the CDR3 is TGTGCCAGCAGTGAATTCAGTCACCCTAACACCGGGGAGCTGTTTTTT.

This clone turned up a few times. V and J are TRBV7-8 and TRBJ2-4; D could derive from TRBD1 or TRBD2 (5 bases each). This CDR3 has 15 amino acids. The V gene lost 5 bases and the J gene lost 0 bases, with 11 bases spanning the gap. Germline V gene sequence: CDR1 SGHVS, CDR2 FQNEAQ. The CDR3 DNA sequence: TGTGCCAGCAGCACCGGGACGTTAGCCAAAAACATTCAGTACTTC. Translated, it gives CASSTGTLAKNIQYF.

The CDR3 is CASSLKAGVETQYF. The CDR3 nucleotides read TGTGCCAGCAGCTTGAAGGCAGGGGTCGAGACCCAGTACTTC. V usage is TRBV5-6 and J usage is TRBJ2-5; TRBD1 might be the D (6 bases). The germline V gene encodes CDR1 SGHDT and CDR2 YYEEEE. The V end lost 1 base, the J end lost 5 bases, and 12 bases lay between the germline ends. This CDR3 spans 14 amino acids.

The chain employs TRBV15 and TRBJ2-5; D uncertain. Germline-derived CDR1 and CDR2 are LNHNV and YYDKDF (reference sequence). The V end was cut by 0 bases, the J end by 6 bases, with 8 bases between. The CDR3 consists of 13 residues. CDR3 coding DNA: TGTGCCACCAGCAGAGATATTCGTCAGACCCAGTACTTC. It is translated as CATSRDIRQTQYF.

The CDR3 DNA reads as TGTGCCAGCTGGGACATGGGGAGCTACGAGCAGTACTTC. It is translated as CASWDMGSYEQYF. V is TRBV2 and J is TRBJ2-7; possibly TRBD1 for D (6 bases). The CDR3 is 13 amino acids. V lost 8 bases and J 3 bases, leaving 14 bases between the germline ends. Per germline, CDR1 SNHLY and CDR2 FYNNEI.